This T cell receptor (beta chain) is from a study of Ad26.COV2.S vaccination and SARS-CoV-2 variants. Study-level points and caveats: Participants in the vaccine arm had higher spike-specific TCR breadth; placebo recipients had lower.

Worth noting for this clone: Its matching antigen is unknown.

Here immunoSEQ multiplex PCR was the method, and the copy in TCRdb shows in-frame clones only, minus some. Of 300,000 to 500,000 clones listed, approximately 86% are singletons. CDR1 and CDR2 (germline): SGHDT, YYEEEE. The ends lost 4 bases at V and 2 bases at J; junction bases unmatched: 8. This CDR3 is 15 amino acids long. As for treatment: about 20 received Ad26.COV2.S at low or high dose, single or two shots; 5 received placebo; per-sample allocation not given. The investigators took samples on day 63 after the first vaccine or placebo injection. Participants' vaccine, an Ad26 vector, delivered Wuhan-strain SARS-CoV-2 spike.

This TCR derives from a person between 18 and 60 years old who received the Ad26.COV2.S COVID-19 vaccine or a placebo. Sequencing used peripheral blood, obtained in a trial of Ad26.COV2.S vaccine versus placebo. The J gene is TRBJ2-7, the V gene TRBV5-6; 8 bases fit TRBD1. The CDR3 is CASSGRDRGPYEQYF. The CDR3 DNA reads as TGTGCCAGCAGCGGCAGAGACAGGGGCCCCTACGAGCAGTACTTC. The complete variable domain, with remaining parts taken from reference TRBV5-6 and TRBJ2-7, reads DAGVTQSPTHLIKTRGQQVTLRCSPKSGHDTVSWYQQALGQGPQFIFQYYEEEERQRGNFPDRFSGHQFPNYSSELNVNALLLGDSALYLCASSGRDRGPYEQYFGPGTRLTVT.